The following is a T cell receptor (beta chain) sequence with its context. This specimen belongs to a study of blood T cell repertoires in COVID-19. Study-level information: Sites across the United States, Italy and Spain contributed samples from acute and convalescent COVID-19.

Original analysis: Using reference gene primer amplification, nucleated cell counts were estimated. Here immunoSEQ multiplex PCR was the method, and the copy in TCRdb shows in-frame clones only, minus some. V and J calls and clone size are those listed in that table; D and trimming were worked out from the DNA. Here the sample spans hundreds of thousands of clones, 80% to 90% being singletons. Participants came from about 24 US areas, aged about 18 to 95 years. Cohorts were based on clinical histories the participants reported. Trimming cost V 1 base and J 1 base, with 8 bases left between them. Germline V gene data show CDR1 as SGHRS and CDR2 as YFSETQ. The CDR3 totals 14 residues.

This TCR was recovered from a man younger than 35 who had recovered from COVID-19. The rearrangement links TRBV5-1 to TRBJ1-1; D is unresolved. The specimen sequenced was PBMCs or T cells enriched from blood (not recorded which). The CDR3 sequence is CASSLSWQNTEAFF. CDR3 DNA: TGCGCCAGCAGCTTGAGTTGGCAGAACACTGAAGCTTTCTTT.